These 10 T cell receptor beta chains originate from one sample sequenced in a study of blood T cell repertoires in COVID-19. Assay: immunoSEQ multiplex PCR; the TCRdb copy retains only in-frame clones and omits some. The repertoire includes approximately 330,000 clones, around 89% of them detected once, and under 5% sits in the top ten. The source material was peripheral blood. These receptors originate from a woman aged 45-60 years with active or convalescent COVID-19.

The chain joins TRBV7-2 to TRBJ2-7, with D perhaps matching TRBD2 (5 bases). Germline V lookup: CDR1 SGHTA, CDR2 FQGNSA. V lost 1 base, J lost 5 bases, and 12 bases lay in between. CDR3 length: 14 residues. The CDR3 loop reads CASSLGGRIHEQYF. For the CDR3, the DNA is TGTGCCAGCAGCTTAGGAGGGCGGATTCACGAGCAGTACTTC. Together with reference TRBV7-2 and TRBJ2-7, the CDR3 gives the full variable domain: GAGVSQSPSNKVTEKGKDVELRCDPISGHTALYWYRQSLGQGLEFLIYFQGNSAPDKSGLPSDRFSAERTGGSVSTLTIQRTQQEDSAVYLCASSLGGRIHEQYFGPGTRLTVT.

The CDR3 is CSVEDLSASSYNEQFF. CDR3 in DNA: TGCAGCGTTGAAGATCTGTCTGCGAGCTCCTACAATGAGCAGTTCTTC. V usage is TRBV29-1 and J usage is TRBJ2-1; D is undetermined. V lost 0 bases to trimming and J lost 0 bases, with 12 bases between them. The V gene's germline CDR1 is SQVTM and CDR2 ANQGSEA. The CDR3 consists of 16 residues.

This chain links TRBV27 with TRBJ2-4; no firm D call. Germline V gene data show CDR1 as MNHEY and CDR2 as SMNVEV (reference sequence). There are 16 residues in the CDR3. Trimming shortened V by 1 base and J by 0 bases, and 10 bases separated the two germline ends. The CDR3 region has the DNA TGTGCCAGCAGTTTATATCTGAGAGAAGCCAAAAACATTCAGTACTTC. Translation gives CASSLYLREAKNIQYF.

V and J are TRBV28 and TRBJ2-2; 8 bases map to TRBD1. Germline CDR1 is MDHEN and CDR2 is SYDVKM. CDR3 size: 16 residues. Losses at the gene ends were 0 bases for V and 3 bases for J; bases not matched to a gene: 3. The CDR3 bases are TGTGCCAGCAGTTTATGGGCAGGGGGCGACACCGGGGAGCTGTTTTTT. Encoded protein: CASSLWAGGDTGELFF.

The rearrangement uses TRBV6-5 and TRBJ2-3; 7 bases agree with TRBD1. Germline lookup yields CDR1 MNHEY and CDR2 SVGAGI. The junction had 3 bases not matched to a gene; V was cut back by 0 bases and J by 0 bases. CDR3 length: 16 amino acids. The CDR3 DNA follows: TGTGCCAGCAGTTACTCCGGGACAGAGAGCACAGATACGCAGTATTTT. Its translation: CASSYSGTESTDTQYF.

The chain is built from TRBV7-2 and TRBJ1-1, with a weak D call TRBD1 (5 bases). Trimming took 10 bases from V and 0 from J, leaving 15 bases between them. The CDR3 loop spans 14 amino acids. Germline CDR1 is SGHTA and CDR2 is FQGNSA. CDR3 in DNA: TGTGCCACCTGCAGGGAGGTAATGAACACTGAAGCTTTCTTT. Protein sequence: CATCREVMNTEAFF.

The chain's CDR3 is CASSLVREGPGEQFF. The CDR3 coding sequence is TGCGCCAGCAGCTTGGTGCGGGAGGGCCCCGGGGAGCAGTTCTTC. The J gene is TRBJ2-1, the V gene TRBV5-1, with TRBD2 matching 9 bases. Germline V gene sequence: CDR1 SGHRS, CDR2 YFSETQ. Germline trimming cut 0 bases from V and 10 bases from J; bases unmatched to any gene: 8. This CDR3 has 15 amino acids.

DNA for the CDR3: TGCGCCAGCAGCCAAGATAGTCCCCTAGCGAACCACCTCGCCGGGGAGCTGTTTTTT. Protein sequence: CASSQDSPLANHLAGELFF. The V gene is TRBV4-3, the J gene TRBJ2-2; possibly TRBD2 for D (6 bases). Trimming pared 0 bases from V and 6 bases from J, leaving 23 bases between. Germline assignment: CDR1 LGHNA and CDR2 YSLEER. The CDR3 covers 19 residues.

The chain combines TRBV6-2 or TRBV6-3 with TRBJ2-1; no clear D gene. V shed 2 bases and J shed 7 bases, with 18 bases lying between them. Per germline, CDR1 MNHEY and CDR2 SVGEGT. CDR3 size: 16 residues. CDR3 residues: CASSYRSLPARNEQFF. Written as DNA, the CDR3 is TGTGCCAGCAGTTACCGTTCCCTCCCAGCGAGGAATGAGCAGTTCTTC.

This clone occurred once. This chain links TRBV6-2 or TRBV6-3 with TRBJ1-2; 9 bases fit TRBD1. Germline-derived CDR1 and CDR2 are MNHEY and SVGEGT. V shed 4 bases and J 2 bases; nucleotides not matched to a gene: 14. The CDR3 extends over 18 amino acids. In DNA, the CDR3 is TGTGCCAGCAGTTTAACAGGGGGCAACGCAGGTGGGAACTATGGCTACACCTTC. As protein: CASSLTGGNAGGNYGYTF.